This T cell receptor (beta chain) was obtained from a study of spatial heterogeneity in lung cancer. Via MiXCR, TCRdb re-called the 5' RACE reads, giving one row per CDR3 protein. Of 17,000 or so distinct CDR3 sequences detected, over 20% appear once; the ten largest clones hold about 19%. Time point given: sample taken at primary tumor resection. Unsorted whole RNA from tumor, nontumor lung or frozen PBMC underwent sequencing. This CDR3 has 15 amino acids. Unmatched junction bases numbered 12, after V lost 5 bases and J lost 9 bases. The germline gives CDR1 SGHTA, CDR2 FQGNSA. In its sample, this clonotype was seen many times.

The sample in question was PBMCs, obtained at surgery. The origin of this receptor is a female donor with early-stage non-small cell lung cancer. The chain links TRBV7-2 to TRBJ1-1, with 10 positions matching TRBD1. For the CDR3, the DNA is TGTGCCAGCAGCGGAAGACAGGGGGCCTTGCCCCAAGCTTTCTTT. This encodes CASSGRQGALPQAFF. Full variable domain (outside the CDR3, taken from reference TRBV7-2 and TRBJ1-1): GAGVSQSPSNKVTEKGKDVELRCDPISGHTALYWYRQSLGQGLEFLIYFQGNSAPDKSGLPSDRFSAERTGGSVSTLTIQRTQQEDSAVYLCASSGRQGALPQAFFGQGTRLTVV.